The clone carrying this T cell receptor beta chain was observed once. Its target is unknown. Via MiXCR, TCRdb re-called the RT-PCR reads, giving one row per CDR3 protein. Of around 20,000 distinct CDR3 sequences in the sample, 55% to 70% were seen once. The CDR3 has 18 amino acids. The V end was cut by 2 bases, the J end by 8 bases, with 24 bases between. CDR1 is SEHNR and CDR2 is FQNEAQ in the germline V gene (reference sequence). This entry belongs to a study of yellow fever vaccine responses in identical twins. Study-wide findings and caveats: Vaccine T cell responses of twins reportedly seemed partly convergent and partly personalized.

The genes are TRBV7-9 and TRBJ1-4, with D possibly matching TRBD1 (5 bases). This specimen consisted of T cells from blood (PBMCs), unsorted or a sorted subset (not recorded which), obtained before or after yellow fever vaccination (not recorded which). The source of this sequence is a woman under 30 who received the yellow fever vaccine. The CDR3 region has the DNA TGTGCCAGCAGCTTAAAGCGGGGAGTGGCAGGGCCCGCCGAAAAACTGTTTTTT. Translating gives CASSLKRGVAGPAEKLFF.